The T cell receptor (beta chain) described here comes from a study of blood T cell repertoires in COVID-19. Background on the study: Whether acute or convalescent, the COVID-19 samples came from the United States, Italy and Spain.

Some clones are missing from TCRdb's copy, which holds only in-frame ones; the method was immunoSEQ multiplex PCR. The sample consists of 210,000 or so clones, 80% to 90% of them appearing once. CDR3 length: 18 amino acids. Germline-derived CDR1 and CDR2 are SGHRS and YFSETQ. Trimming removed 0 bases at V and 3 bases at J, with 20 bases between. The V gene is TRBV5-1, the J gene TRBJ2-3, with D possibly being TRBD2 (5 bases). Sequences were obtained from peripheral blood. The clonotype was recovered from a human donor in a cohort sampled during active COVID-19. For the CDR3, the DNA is TGCGCCAGCAGCTTGGATGGGCAACCCGGCGGAGGAACAGATACGCAGTATTTT. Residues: CASSLDGQPGGGTDTQYF.